The sequence of this T cell receptor beta chain was determined in a study of blood T cell repertoires in COVID-19. On the study more broadly: Acute and convalescent COVID-19 specimens originated in the United States, Italy and Spain. T cells, B-cell-depleted T cells, or PBMCs supplied cDNA or gDNA.

In the study's own analysis: Cell counts per sample came from amplifying reference gene primers. The data were produced by immunoSEQ multiplex PCR, yet TCRdb's version contains in-frame clones alone and is incomplete. That table is the source of V, J and clone size, and D and trimming were worked out from the DNA. The table records under 130,000 clones, more than 75% of them present only once. This clone was detected only a few times. Sample: peripheral blood. The sequence was obtained from a human donor in a cohort sampled during active COVID-19.

DNA of the CDR3: TGTGCCACCAGCAGGGGGACGACAGGGAACGAAAAACTGTTTTTT. It yields the protein CATSRGTTGNEKLFF. The chain is built from TRBV15 and TRBJ1-4, with 7 positions matching TRBD1. The germline CDR1 and CDR2 sequences are LNHNV and YYDKDF (reference sequence). This CDR3 has 15 amino acids. V lost 3 bases, J lost 8 bases, and 9 bases stayed unmatched.